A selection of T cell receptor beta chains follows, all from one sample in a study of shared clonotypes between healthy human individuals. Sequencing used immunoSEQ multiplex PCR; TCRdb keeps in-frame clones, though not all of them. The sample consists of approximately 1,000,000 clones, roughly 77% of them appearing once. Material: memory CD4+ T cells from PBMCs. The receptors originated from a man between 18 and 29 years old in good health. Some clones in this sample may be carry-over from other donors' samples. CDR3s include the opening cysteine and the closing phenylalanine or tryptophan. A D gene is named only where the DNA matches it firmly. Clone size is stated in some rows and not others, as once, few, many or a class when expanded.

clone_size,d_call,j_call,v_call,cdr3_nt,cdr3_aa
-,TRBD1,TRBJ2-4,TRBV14,TGTGCCAGCAGCCAAGACAGGGGGATTAACATTCAGTACTTC,CASSQDRGINIQYF
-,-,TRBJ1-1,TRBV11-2,TGTGCCAGCAGCTCAATCCGGGGGCCAAGGAACACTGAAGCTTTCTTT,CASSSIRGPRNTEAFF
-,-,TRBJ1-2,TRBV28,TGTGCCAGCAGTTTAGGGGATATCTATGGCTACACCTTC,CASSLGDIYGYTF
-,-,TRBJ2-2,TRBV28,TGTGCCAGCAGTCTCCAACGATCCGGGGAGCTGTTTTTT,CASSLQRSGELFF
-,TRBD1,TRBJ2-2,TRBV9,TGTGCCAGCAGCCCAAGGACAGGGGCCACCGGGGAGCTGTTTTTT,CASSPRTGATGELFF
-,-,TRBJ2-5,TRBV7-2,TGTGCCAGCAGCCACGGACACGTTGGGGAGACCCAGTACTTC,CASSHGHVGETQYF
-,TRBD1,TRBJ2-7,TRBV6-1,TGTGCCAGCAGTGAATCGGTCCCGGGGGGGACAGGGGGCTCCTACGAGCAGTACTTC,CASSESVPGGTGGSYEQYF
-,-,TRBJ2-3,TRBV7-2,TGTGCCAGCAGCCTCCTTGGGTCCCGTAGCACAGATACGCAGTATTTT,CASSLLGSRSTDTQYF
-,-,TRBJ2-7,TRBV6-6,TGTGCCAGCAGTTCCCCAGGGCTCTCCTACGAGCAGTACTTC,CASSSPGLSYEQYF
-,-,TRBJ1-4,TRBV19,TGTGCCAGTAGTATTCTCAGCGGGATGTTAACAACTAATGAAAAACTGTTTTTT,CASSILSGMLTTNEKLFF
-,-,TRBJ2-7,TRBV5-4,TGTGCCAGCAGCTTGCTAGGGACCGAGCAGTACTTC,CASSLLGTEQYF
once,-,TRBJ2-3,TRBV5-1,TGCGCCAGCAGCTTGGATTGGGCAGTCGAAACAGATACGCAGTATTTT,CASSLDWAVETDTQYF